Below, 17 T cell receptor beta chains from the same sample are listed, as sequenced in a study of neoadjuvant anti-PD-1 for oral cavity cancer. The data were produced by immunoSEQ multiplex PCR, yet TCRdb's version contains in-frame clones alone and is incomplete. The sample lists tens of thousands of clones, under 85% seen once, with around 3.2% in the top ten. This specimen was PBMCs, taken before nivolumab (anti-PD-1) treatment. These receptors all come from a person aged 35-79 years with oral cavity squamous cell carcinoma.

V is TRBV6-5 and J is TRBJ2-7; 9 bases agree with TRBD2. The CDR3 covers 16 residues. Germline V gene lookup returns CDR1 MNHEY and CDR2 SVGAGI. Trimming removed 4 bases from V and 5 bases from J; junction bases left unmatched: 12. CDR3 in DNA: TGTGCCAGCAGTTCCTTGGAACTAGCGGGTTCAGACGAGCAGTACTTC. Its translation: CASSSLELAGSDEQYF.

The genes are TRBV4-1 and TRBJ2-5; D perhaps matches TRBD2 (6 bases). The V end lost 1 base, the J end lost 0 bases, and 15 bases lay between the germline ends. CDR1 MGHRA and CDR2 YSYEKL come from the germline V gene. This CDR3 has 17 residues. The CDR3 reads CASSQAPLAPYQETQYF. CDR3 DNA sequence: TGCGCCAGCAGCCAAGCTCCGCTAGCGCCTTACCAAGAGACCCAGTACTTC.

The chain is built from TRBV5-1 and TRBJ1-4; a weak D match, TRBD1 (5 bases). Trimming removed 0 bases from V and 3 bases from J, with 9 bases in between. The CDR3 is made up of 15 amino acids. The germline V gene has CDR1 SGHRS and CDR2 YFSETQ. CDR3 loop: CASSLVGVANEKLFF. DNA of the CDR3: TGCGCCAGCAGCTTGGTGGGGGTGGCTAATGAAAAACTGTTTTTT.

The chain employs TRBV6-5 and TRBJ1-2, with D possibly TRBD1 on 6 matching bases. V was shortened by 5 bases and J by 7 bases, with 14 bases between the two germline ends. CDR3 length: 13 amino acids. Germline CDR1 is MNHEY and CDR2 is SVGAGI. The CDR3, as DNA: TGTGCCAGCAGTCGACAGGTGGAGACTGGCTACACCTTC. Amino acids: CASSRQVETGYTF.

The chain couples TRBV5-5 to TRBJ2-7; no reliable D call. Germline values: CDR1 SGHKS, CDR2 YYEKEE (reference sequence). Deletions cut 4 bases from V and 6 bases from J, with 14 bases between. The CDR3 runs to 13 residues. The chain's CDR3 is CASSLLSGSEQYF. CDR3 nucleotide sequence: TGTGCCAGCAGCCTCCTGAGTGGGTCCGAGCAGTACTTC.

This chain connects TRBV10-2 to TRBJ1-1; D gene unclear. Germline V gene data show CDR1 as WSHSY and CDR2 as SAAADI. CDR3 length equals 13 residues. V was clipped by 5 bases and J by 0 bases, with 7 bases between them. CDR3 sequence (DNA): TGCGCCAGCAGTACGGGGTTGAACACTGAAGCTTTCTTT. It encodes CASSTGLNTEAFF.

The V call is TRBV5-1, the J call TRBJ2-5, with 8 bases identical to TRBD1. Germline V CDR1 and CDR2: SGHRS, YFSETQ. The V gene end was trimmed by 5 bases and the J gene end by 2 bases; junction bases not matched to a gene: 8. CDR3 length: 15 amino acids. The CDR3 reads CASSRLGTGQETQYF. DNA of the CDR3: TGCGCCAGCAGTCGGCTGGGGACAGGACAAGAGACCCAGTACTTC.

This clone was seen only a few times. CDR3 bases: TGTGCCAGCAGGCAGACGAGCTCCTACAATGAGCAGTTCTTC. Protein sequence: CASRQTSSYNEQFF. This chain uses TRBV25-1 with TRBJ2-1; D ambiguous. Germline CDR1 MGHDK, CDR2 SYGVNS. The CDR3 has 14 residues. The ends were cut back, 6 bases at V and 0 bases at J, with 9 bases in the middle.

This clone was detected only once. This chain uses TRBV4-1 with TRBJ2-7; possibly TRBD2 for D (6 bases). The ends were cut back, 0 bases at V and 4 bases at J, with 10 bases in the middle. The germline V gene encodes CDR1 MGHRA and CDR2 YSYEKL. The CDR3 is 14 residues long. This chain's CDR3 is CASSQEPGRYEQYF. CDR3 nucleotide sequence: TGCGCCAGCAGCCAAGAACCAGGGAGGTACGAGCAGTACTTC.

The genes are TRBV10-3 and TRBJ2-1, with 8 positions matching TRBD2. The trim removed 0 bases at V and 7 bases at J, leaving 2 bases unmatched. CDR3 length: 14 amino acids. Looked up from germline, CDR1 is ENHRY and CDR2 is SYGVKD. CDR3 region: CAISESSGKNEQFF. CDR3 in DNA: TGTGCCATCAGTGAGTCTAGCGGGAAAAATGAGCAGTTCTTC.

The sample holds a few counts of this clone. The genes are TRBV7-6 and TRBJ1-1, with TRBD1 identical over 7 bases. This CDR3 contains 14 residues. Germline assignment: CDR1 SGHVS and CDR2 FNYEAQ. With 3 bases clipped from V and 1 base from J, the junction kept 2 bases outside the gene matches. The CDR3 bases are TGTGCCAGCAGCTTTACAGGGGAGAACACTGAAGCTTTCTTT. Its protein is CASSFTGENTEAFF.

The chain joins TRBV9 to TRBJ2-5, with TRBD2 identical over 15 bases. Trimming at V came to 3 bases and at J to 5 bases, leaving 8 bases not matched to a gene. There are 17 residues in the CDR3. The V gene's germline CDR1 is SGDLS and CDR2 YYNGEE. CDR3 protein: CASSGGLAGGLRETQYF. CDR3 nucleotides: TGTGCCAGCAGCGGGGGACTAGCGGGAGGTTTGAGGGAGACCCAGTACTTC.

Comment on this clone: One end of the junction does not line up with germline, which may come from a read error. The V gene is TRBV10-3, the J gene TRBJ1-4, with D possibly TRBD1 on 6 matching bases. The CDR3 totals 14 residues. CDR1 is ENHRY, CDR2 SYGVKD, per germline. This CDR3 is CAISEGTKNGKLFF. Here the CDR3 DNA reads TGTGCCATCAGTGAGGGGACAAAAAATGGAAAACTGTTTTTT.

The chain carries TRBV19 and TRBJ2-1; TRBD1 agrees at 9 bases. The CDR3 runs to 14 residues. Germline assignment: CDR1 LNHDA and CDR2 SQIVND (reference sequence). J gave up 7 bases and V 7 bases, and 8 bases lay outside the gene matches. CDR3 nucleotides: TGTGCCAGTACCCTACAGGGGGCGCGGAATGAGCAGTTCTTC. Protein sequence: CASTLQGARNEQFF.

This chain's CDR3 is CASSESALSVSYTF. The CDR3 nucleotides are TGTGCCAGCAGTGAGTCGGCCCTTTCCGTTAGCTACACCTTC. The chain combines TRBV25-1 with TRBJ1-2, with D hard to call. Germline-derived CDR1 and CDR2 are MGHDK and SYGVNS. The CDR3 extends over 14 amino acids. Trimming took 3 bases from V and 9 from J, leaving 17 bases between them.

The sample holds one count of this clone. This chain uses TRBV30 with TRBJ1-1; D is perhaps TRBD1 (6 bases). V was shortened by 4 bases and J by 2 bases, with 17 bases between the two germline ends. Germline CDR1 is GTSNPN and CDR2 is SVGIG (reference sequence). The CDR3 has 15 amino acids. As DNA, the CDR3 is TGTGCCTGGACTTATCCGGGACACTCAAACACTGAAGCTTTCTTT. Protein: CAWTYPGHSNTEAFF.

The chain uses TRBV27 and TRBJ2-2; D is unresolved. Trimming shortened V by 5 bases and J by 0 bases, and 4 bases separated the two germline ends. CDR3 length: 13 residues. The germline gives CDR1 MNHEY, CDR2 SMNVEV (reference sequence). Written as DNA, the CDR3 is TGTGCCAGCAGTACAACGAACACCGGGGAGCTGTTTTTT. Residues: CASSTTNTGELFF.